The TCR beta chain described here comes from a study of blood T cell repertoires in COVID-19. Across the study: COVID-19 samples from acute and convalescent phases originated in the United States, Italy and Spain. Nucleic acid was either cDNA or gDNA, and it came from T cells, B-cell-depleted T cells, or PBMCs.

Germline V gene lookup returns CDR1 LGHDT and CDR2 YNNKEL (reference sequence). Trimming shortened V by 1 base and J by 2 bases, and 8 bases separated the two germline ends. CDR3 length: 14 residues. Profiled with immunoSEQ multiplex PCR; TCRdb holds only in-frame clones, not every one. The table lists roughly 330,000 clones, 70% to 90% of them singletons. Which cohort a participant joined came from the clinical history participants gave. Donors of Cohort 3 who recovered were those that had two negative PCRs, clearance, or symptom resolution. This sequence joins TRBV3-1 (or the pseudogene TRBV3-2) and TRBJ1-2; TRBD1 is a possible D gene (5 bases). The TCR originated in a woman aged 25 to 45 who had recovered from COVID-19. The sample comprised PBMCs or T cells enriched from blood (not recorded which). In nucleotides, the CDR3 is TGTGCCAGCAGCCAAGGACCAGGGAACTATGGCTACACCTTC. It is translated as CASSQGPGNYGYTF.